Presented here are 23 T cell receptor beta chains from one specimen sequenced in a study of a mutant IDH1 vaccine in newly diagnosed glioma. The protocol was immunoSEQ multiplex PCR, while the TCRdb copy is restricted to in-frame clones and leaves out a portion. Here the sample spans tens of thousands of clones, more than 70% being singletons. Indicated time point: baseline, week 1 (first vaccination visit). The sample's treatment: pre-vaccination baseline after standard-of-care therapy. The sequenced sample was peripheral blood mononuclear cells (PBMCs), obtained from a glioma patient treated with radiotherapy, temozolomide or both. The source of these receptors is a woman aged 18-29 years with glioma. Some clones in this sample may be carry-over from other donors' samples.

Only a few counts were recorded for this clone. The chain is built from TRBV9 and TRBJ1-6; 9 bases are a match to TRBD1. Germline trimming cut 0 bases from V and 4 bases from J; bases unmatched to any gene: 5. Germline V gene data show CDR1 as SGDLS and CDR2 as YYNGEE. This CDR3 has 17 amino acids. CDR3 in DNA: TGTGCCAGCAGCGTAGCCCCGACAGGGGGATATAATTCACCCCTCCACTTT. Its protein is CASSVAPTGGYNSPLHF.

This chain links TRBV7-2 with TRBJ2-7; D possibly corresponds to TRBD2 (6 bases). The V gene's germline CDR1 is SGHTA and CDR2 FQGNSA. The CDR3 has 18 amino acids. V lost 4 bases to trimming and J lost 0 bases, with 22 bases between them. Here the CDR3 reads CASSSSITFGGSSYEQYF. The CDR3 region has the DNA TGTGCCAGCAGCTCATCCATAACCTTCGGGGGAAGCTCCTACGAGCAGTACTTC.

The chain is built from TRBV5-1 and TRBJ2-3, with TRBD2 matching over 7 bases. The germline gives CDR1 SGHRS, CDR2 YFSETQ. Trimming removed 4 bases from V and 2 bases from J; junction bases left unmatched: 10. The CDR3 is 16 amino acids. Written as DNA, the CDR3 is TGCGCCAGCAGCCTAAACCGACTAGCTCTCACAGATACGCAGTATTTT. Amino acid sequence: CASSLNRLALTDTQYF.

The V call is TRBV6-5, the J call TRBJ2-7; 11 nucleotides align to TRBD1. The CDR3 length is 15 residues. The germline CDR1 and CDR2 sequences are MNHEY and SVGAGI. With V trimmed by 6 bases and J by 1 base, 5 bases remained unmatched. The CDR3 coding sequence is TGTGCCAGCAGGGTAGGGACAGGGGGTTCCTACGAGCAGTACTTC. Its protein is CASRVGTGGSYEQYF.

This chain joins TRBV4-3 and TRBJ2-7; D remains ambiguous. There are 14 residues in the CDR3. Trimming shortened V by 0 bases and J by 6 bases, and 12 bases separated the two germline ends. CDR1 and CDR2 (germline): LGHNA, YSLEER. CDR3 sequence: CASSQELFLSEQYF. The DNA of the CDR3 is TGCGCCAGCAGCCAAGAACTGTTCCTAAGCGAGCAGTACTTC.

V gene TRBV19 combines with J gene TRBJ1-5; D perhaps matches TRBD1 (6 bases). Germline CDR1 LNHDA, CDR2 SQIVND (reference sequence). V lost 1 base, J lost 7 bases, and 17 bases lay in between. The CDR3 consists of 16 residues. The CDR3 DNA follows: TGTGCCAGTAGTATAGGGGGGCCAGGGGAAGGCCAGCCCCAGCATTTT. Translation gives CASSIGGPGEGQPQHF.

CDR3 bases: TGTGCCAGCAGCGCAAGTGATACGCAGTATTTT. Translated: CASSASDTQYF. The gene calls are TRBV2 and TRBJ2-3; D is undetermined. Trimming took off 6 bases at V and 6 bases at J, with 7 bases between the two ends. The length of the CDR3 is 11 residues. The germline V gene has CDR1 SNHLY and CDR2 FYNNEI. Using reference TRBV2 and TRBJ2-3 for the parts outside the CDR3, the full variable domain is EPEVTQTPSHQVTQMGQEVILRCVPISNHLYFYWYRQILGQKVEFLVSFYNNEISEKSEIFDDQFSVERPDGSNFTLKIRSTKLEDSAMYFCASSASDTQYFGPGTRLTVL.

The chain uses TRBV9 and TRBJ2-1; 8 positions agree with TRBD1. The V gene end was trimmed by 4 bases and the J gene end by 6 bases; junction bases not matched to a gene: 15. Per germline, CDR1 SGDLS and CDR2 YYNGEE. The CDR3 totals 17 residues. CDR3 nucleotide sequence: TGTGCCAGCAGCCGGGCAGGGGGCGGGTGGGCTAGCAATGAGCAGTTCTTC. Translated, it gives CASSRAGGGWASNEQFF.

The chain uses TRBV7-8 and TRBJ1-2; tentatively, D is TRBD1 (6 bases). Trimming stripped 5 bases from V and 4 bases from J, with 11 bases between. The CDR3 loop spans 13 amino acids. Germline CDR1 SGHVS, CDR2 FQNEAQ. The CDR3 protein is CASSKQGVYGYTF. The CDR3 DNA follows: TGTGCCAGCAGCAAACAGGGCGTCTATGGCTACACCTTC. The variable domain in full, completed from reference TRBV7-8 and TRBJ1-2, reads GAGVSQSPRYKVAKRGQDVALRCDPISGHVSLFWYQQALGQGPEFLTYFQNEAQLDKSGLPSDRFFAERPEGSVSTLKIQRTQQEDSAVYLCASSKQGVYGYTFGSGTRLTVV.

The CDR3 bases are TGTGCCAGCAGTGAGCTCCGGGACCAGGGAAACACCATATATTTT. Residues: CASSELRDQGNTIYF. V usage is TRBV6-1 and J usage is TRBJ1-3, with a tentative D call TRBD1 (5 bases). Trimming pared 3 bases from V and 4 bases from J, leaving 13 bases between. Germline V gene data show CDR1 as MNHNS and CDR2 as SASEGT. This CDR3 region has 15 residues.

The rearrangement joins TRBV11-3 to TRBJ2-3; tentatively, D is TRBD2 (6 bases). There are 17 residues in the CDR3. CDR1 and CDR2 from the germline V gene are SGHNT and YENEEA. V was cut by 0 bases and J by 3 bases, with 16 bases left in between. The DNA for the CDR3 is TGTGCCAGCAGCTTAGATCTCGGGGGAGTGGGTACAGATACGCAGTATTTT. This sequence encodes CASSLDLGGVGTDTQYF.

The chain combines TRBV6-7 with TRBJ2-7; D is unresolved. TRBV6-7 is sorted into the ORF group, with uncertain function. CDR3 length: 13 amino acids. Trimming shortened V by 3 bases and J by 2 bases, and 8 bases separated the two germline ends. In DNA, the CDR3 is TGTGCCAGCAGTTATCAGGCCCCCTACGAGCAGTACTTC. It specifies CASSYQAPYEQYF.

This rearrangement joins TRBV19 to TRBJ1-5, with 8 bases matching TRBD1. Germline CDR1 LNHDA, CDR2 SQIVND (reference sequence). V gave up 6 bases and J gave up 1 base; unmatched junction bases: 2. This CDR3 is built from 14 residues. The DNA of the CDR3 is TGTGCCAGTAGCAGACAGGGGAGCAATCAGCCCCAGCATTTT. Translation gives CASSRQGSNQPQHF.

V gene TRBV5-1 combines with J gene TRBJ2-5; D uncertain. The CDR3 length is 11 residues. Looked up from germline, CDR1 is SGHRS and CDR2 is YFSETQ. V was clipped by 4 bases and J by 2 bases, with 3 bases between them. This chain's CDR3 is CASSAQETQYF. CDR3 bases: TGCGCCAGCAGCGCACAAGAGACCCAGTACTTC.

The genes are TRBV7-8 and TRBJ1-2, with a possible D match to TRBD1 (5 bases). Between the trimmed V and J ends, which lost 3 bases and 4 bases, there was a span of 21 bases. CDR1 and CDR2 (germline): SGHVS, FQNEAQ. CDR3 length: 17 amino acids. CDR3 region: CASSLRPGGESFYGYTF. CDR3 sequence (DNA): TGTGCCAGCAGCTTGCGCCCGGGGGGGGAATCTTTCTATGGCTACACCTTC.

The DNA for the CDR3 is TGTGCCAGCAGCCAACGTTTTGGGAGTGAAAAACTGTTTTTT. The encoded protein is CASSQRFGSEKLFF. The chain links TRBV4-2 to TRBJ1-4; D is unclear. Germline values: CDR1 LGHNA, CDR2 YNFKEQ. The ends were cut back, 2 bases at V and 7 bases at J, with 11 bases in the middle. The CDR3 sequence is 14 residues long.

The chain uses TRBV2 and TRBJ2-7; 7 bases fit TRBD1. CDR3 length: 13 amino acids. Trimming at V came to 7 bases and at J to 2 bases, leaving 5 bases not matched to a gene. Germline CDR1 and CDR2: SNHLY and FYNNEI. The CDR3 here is CASMTGSTYEQYF. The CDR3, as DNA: TGTGCCAGCATGACAGGGAGCACCTACGAGCAGTACTTC.

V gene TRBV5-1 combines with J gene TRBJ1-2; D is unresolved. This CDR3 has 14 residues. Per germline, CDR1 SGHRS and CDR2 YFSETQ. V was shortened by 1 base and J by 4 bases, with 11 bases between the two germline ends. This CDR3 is CASSLIPVGYGYTF. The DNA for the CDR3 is TGCGCCAGCAGCTTGATCCCGGTAGGCTATGGCTACACCTTC.

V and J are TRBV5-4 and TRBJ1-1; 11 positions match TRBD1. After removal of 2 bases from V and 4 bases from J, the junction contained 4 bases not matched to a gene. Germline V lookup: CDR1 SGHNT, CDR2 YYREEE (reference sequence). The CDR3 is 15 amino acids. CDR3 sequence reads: CASSFIGTGGTEAFF. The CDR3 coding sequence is TGTGCCAGCAGCTTTATCGGGACAGGGGGCACTGAAGCTTTCTTT.

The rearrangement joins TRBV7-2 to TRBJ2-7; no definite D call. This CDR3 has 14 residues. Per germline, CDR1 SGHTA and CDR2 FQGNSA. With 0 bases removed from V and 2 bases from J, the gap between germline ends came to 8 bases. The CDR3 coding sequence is TGTGCCAGCAGCTTAGCGATTAAGACCTACGAGCAGTACTTC. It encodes CASSLAIKTYEQYF.

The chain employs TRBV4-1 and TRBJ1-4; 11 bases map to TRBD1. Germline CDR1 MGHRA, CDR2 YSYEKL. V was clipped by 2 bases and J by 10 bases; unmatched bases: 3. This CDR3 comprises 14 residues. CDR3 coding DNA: TGCGCCAGCAGCCAACCAGGGACAGGGGGAAAACTGTTTTTT. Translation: CASSQPGTGGKLFF.

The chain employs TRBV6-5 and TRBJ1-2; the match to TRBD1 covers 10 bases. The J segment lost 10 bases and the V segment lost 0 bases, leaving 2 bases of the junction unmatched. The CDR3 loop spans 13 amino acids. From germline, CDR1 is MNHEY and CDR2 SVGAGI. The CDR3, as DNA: TGTGCCAGCAGTTACTCGGGACAGGGGTCCTACACCTTC. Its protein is CASSYSGQGSYTF.

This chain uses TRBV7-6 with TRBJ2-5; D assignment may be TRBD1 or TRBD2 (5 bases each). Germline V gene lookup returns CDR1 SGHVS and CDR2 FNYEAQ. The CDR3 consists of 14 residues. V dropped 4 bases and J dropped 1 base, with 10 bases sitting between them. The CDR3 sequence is CASSSGPIQETQYF. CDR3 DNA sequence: TGTGCCAGCAGCTCGGGACCGATCCAAGAGACCCAGTACTTC. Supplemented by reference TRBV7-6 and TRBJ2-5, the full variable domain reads GAGVSQSPRYKVTKRGQDVALRCDPISGHVSLYWYRQALGQGPEFLTYFNYEAQQDKSGLPNDRFSAERPEGSISTLTIQRTEQRDSAMYRCASSSGPIQETQYFGPGTRLLVL.